The source of this TCR beta chain is a study of OX40 agonist ivuxolimab in advanced cancers. Assay: immunoSEQ multiplex PCR; the TCRdb copy retains only in-frame clones and omits some. This sample has tens of thousands of clones, with around 90% found just once. Only one count was recorded for this clone. V was clipped by 5 bases and J by 0 bases, with 11 bases between them. This CDR3 contains 14 residues. Per germline, CDR1 SGHVS and CDR2 FQNEAQ. The source of this sequence is an adult with an advanced solid tumor such as melanoma, head and neck, liver or kidney cancer. The sequencing here drew on CD4+ or CD8+ T cells sorted from blood, taken in a trial of the OX40 agonist ivuxolimab. V usage is TRBV7-8 and J usage is TRBJ2-7; D not resolved. The CDR3 bases are TGTGCCAGCAGCCCCGACGTCGGCTCCTACGAGCAGTACTTC. Encoded protein: CASSPDVGSYEQYF.